Included here is one TCR beta chain sequence, with context. Its cognate antigen is unknown. The sample originates from a study of CD8+ T cells in alopecia areata. Study summary: Treated patients swallowed 5 to 10 mg of oral tofacitinib twice daily. Patients took tofacitinib for 6 to 18 months, followed by 6 drug-free months. General study findings and limits: Given one nonresponder, whether baseline CD8+ expansion relates to response remains uncertain. Administration of tofacitinib significantly diminished scalp clonality and expanded CD8+ clones within the top 100.

Extracted from the samples, RNA was reverse transcribed into cDNA to serve as the sequencing template. Data came from immunoSEQ multiplex PCR; TCRdb stores just in-frame clones and leaves some out. The sample holds under 200,000 clones, approximately 65% seen once. Documented treatment: oral pan-JAK inhibitor, 5-10 mg twice daily. V dropped 5 bases and J dropped 9 bases, with 19 bases sitting between them. The germline CDR1 and CDR2 sequences are SGHAT and FQDESV (reference sequence). The length of the CDR3 is 15 residues. The source of this sequence is a human donor with alopecia areata. The J gene is TRBJ2-2, the V gene TRBV11-1; perhaps D is TRBD1 or TRBD2 (6 bases each). The sample was CD4+ T cells sorted from blood, taken at week 4, from a patient treated with tofacitinib. The chain's CDR3 is CASSDDRGGGWELFF. The DNA for the CDR3 is TGTGCCAGCAGCGACGATAGAGGAGGGGGTTGGGAGCTGTTTTTT.